The subject of this entry is one T cell receptor beta chain. What it binds is not known. PCR amplification relied on 60 Vbeta primers (plus 13 Jbeta primers). TCRdb keeps only in-frame clones here, not all; method: immunoSEQ multiplex PCR. The table shows 250,000 to 350,000 clones, with 80% occurring only once. The CDR3 runs 16 residues. Per the germline V gene, CDR1 is SGHRS and CDR2 is YFSETQ. V was clipped by 4 bases and J by 5 bases; unmatched bases: 7. The data were obtained in a study of cytomegalovirus exposure and HLA in healthy donors. Whole-study findings and limits: Analyses of presence/absence relied on an assumption of roughly uniform sequencing depth across donors. One later analysis reportedly identified an Asian-associated ancestry cluster that showed fewer N-insertions than the approximately 700-donor mean. Later analysis identified 16,000 or so TCR beta sequences associated with HLA alleles, using a false discovery rate threshold of 0.05. Some public TCRs appeared in many individuals, while most sequences were rare.

This chain links TRBV5-1 with TRBJ2-1, with 12 bases fitting TRBD1. The sequencing input was PBMCs. The clonotype was recovered from a girl aged 2-9 years in good health and CMV-seronegative. CDR3 protein: CASSRWDRGPNNEQFF. The CDR3 DNA sequence: TGCGCCAGCAGCCGCTGGGACAGGGGGCCGAACAATGAGCAGTTCTTC.